This TCR beta chain emerged from a study of T cells in Graves' hyperthyroidism and ophthalmopathy. Germline V gene data show CDR1 as DFQATT and CDR2 as SNEGSKA (reference sequence). V lost 0 bases and J 6 bases, leaving 10 bases between the germline ends. The CDR3 consists of 13 residues. Amplified TCR beta CDR3 regions derived from RNA transcripts. The HTBI set primed first-round TCR CDR3 RT-PCR. TCRdb analysed the multiplex PCR reads with MiXCR anew, one entry per CDR3 protein. Counted here are around 450,000 distinct CDR3 sequences, about a sixth occurring once; the ten biggest clones make up almost 8%. Whole-study findings and limits: Most expanded thyroid clonotypes above 0.001 recurred in blood.

This clonotype occurred many times. Its specificity is unknown. Diagnosis of hyperthyroidism was new in patients aged 18 to 65, and its duration was under 2 months. Each diagnosis was grounded in clinical symptoms, serum thyroxine and TRAb, thyroid ultrasound, and orbital computed tomography. PBMCs were derived from about 10 ml fresh peripheral blood. Source material: blood. J is TRBJ2-3 and V is TRBV20-1; the D is unclear. This TCR was sampled from a woman in her late teens or twenties with Graves' hyperthyroidism. The CDR3 spells CSARDRVRDTQYF. In DNA, the CDR3 is TGCAGTGCTAGAGATCGCGTGAGGGATACGCAGTATTTT.